The present T cell receptor (beta chain) was sequenced within a study of lymphopenia after photon versus proton radiotherapy. Study results and limitations: Only patients who died were analyzed for survival; proton advantage is unproven. Larger post-nadir TCR diversity loss correlated inversely with survival in deceased patients. Photon-treated patients lost naive T cells and TCR diversity; proton-treated stayed stable. Oligoclonal CD8+ Temra expansion after nadir drove photon patients' diversity drop.

In regard to this clone: Its target is not known.

Germline CDR1 is SGHVS and CDR2 is FNYEAQ. This CDR3 comprises 14 residues. V gave up 5 bases and J gave up 4 bases, with 13 bases separating them. The table came from immunoSEQ multiplex PCR; TCRdb's copy has only in-frame clones and leaves some out. The sample lists 15,000 or so clones, roughly 88% occurring once. V is TRBV7-6 and J is TRBJ2-3; the D is unclear. The TCR comes from a man between 65 and 80 years old with pancreatic cancer. The input for sequencing was peripheral blood, taken from a patient treated with proton-based radiotherapy. The CDR3 loop is CASSKGPRPDTQYF. Here the CDR3 DNA reads TGTGCCAGCAGCAAAGGCCCGCGGCCAGATACGCAGTATTTT.